These 17 T cell receptor beta chains came from one sample sequenced in a study of T cells and Merkel cell carcinoma outcomes. The repertoire was sequenced with immunoSEQ multiplex PCR; TCRdb's copy has only in-frame clones and lacks some. Of 11,000 to 15,000 clones in the sample, around nine tenths were seen once. The sample comprised tumor tissue from Merkel cell carcinoma. The receptors here all came from a human donor with Merkel cell carcinoma.

The J gene is TRBJ2-3, the V gene TRBV7-2, with D perhaps given as TRBD1 or TRBD2 (5 bases each). CDR1 and CDR2 from the germline V gene are SGHTA and FQGNSA. This CDR3 contains 16 residues. V shed 5 bases and J shed 3 bases, with 18 bases lying between them. CDR3 nucleotide sequence: TGTGCCAGCAGCCCTCATCGGGGCCGACTAACAGATACGCAGTATTTT. This gives the protein CASSPHRGRLTDTQYF.

V and J are TRBV6-5 and TRBJ1-5; maybe TRBD1 (6 bases). The V end was cut by 0 bases, the J end by 4 bases, with 10 bases between. Germline V CDR1 and CDR2: MNHEY, SVGAGI. The CDR3 is made up of 15 amino acids. Here the CDR3 DNA reads TGTGCCAGCAGTTACTCGATGAGGGGGAATCAGCCCCAGCATTTT. Residues: CASSYSMRGNQPQHF.

The table lists this clone with a few counts. V gene TRBV5-1 combines with J gene TRBJ2-7, with D possibly matching TRBD1 (6 bases). Deletions cut 0 bases from V and 5 bases from J, with 12 bases between. The CDR3 has 14 amino acids. Germline V gene sequence: CDR1 SGHRS, CDR2 YFSETQ. CDR3 nucleotide sequence: TGCGCCAGCAGCTTGGGACAGGTGGGCGACGAGCAGTACTTC. This encodes CASSLGQVGDEQYF.

The chain combines TRBV11-2 with TRBJ2-7; either TRBD1 or TRBD2 may supply D (5 bases each). Per germline, CDR1 SGHAT and CDR2 FQNNGV. Trimming removed 5 bases at V and 10 bases at J, with 12 bases between. CDR3 length: 11 amino acids. The CDR3 region is CASSLGTEQYF. The CDR3 coding sequence is TGTGCCAGCAGCCTCGGGACCGAACAGTACTTC.

The chain has TRBV9 and TRBJ1-6; D remains ambiguous. V was clipped by 0 bases and J by 2 bases, with 3 bases between them. The CDR3 totals 14 residues. The germline V gene encodes CDR1 SGDLS and CDR2 YYNGEE. CDR3 nucleotides: TGTGCCAGCAGCGTAGAACCCTATAATTCACCCCTCCACTTT. This codes for CASSVEPYNSPLHF.

The V and J genes are TRBV29-1 and TRBJ2-5, with TRBD1 identical over 8 bases. This CDR3 contains 13 residues. Trimming at V came to 4 bases and at J to 3 bases, leaving 4 bases not matched to a gene. Germline V gives CDR1 SQVTM, CDR2 ANQGSEA. CDR3 coding DNA: TGCAGCGTTGGGACAGGGAATAAAGAGACCCAGTACTTC. This translates into CSVGTGNKETQYF.

Only one count was recorded for this clone. The J gene is TRBJ2-5, the V gene TRBV18; D is possibly TRBD2 (6 bases). CDR1 KGHSH and CDR2 LQKENI come from the germline V gene. This CDR3 comprises 10 residues. Trimming shortened V by 6 bases and J by 7 bases, and 6 bases separated the two germline ends. For the CDR3, the DNA is TGTGCCAGCTCCGGGAGGACCCAGTACTTC. Translating gives CASSGRTQYF.

V is TRBV5-5 and J is TRBJ1-4, with a tentative D call TRBD1 (6 bases). V was clipped by 4 bases and J by 11 bases, with 18 bases between them. Germline V gene lookup returns CDR1 SGHKS and CDR2 YYEKEE (reference sequence). The CDR3 consists of 14 residues. The CDR3 DNA reads as TGTGCCAGCAGCCTACAGGGACAATCGGATAAACTGTTTTTT. This sequence encodes CASSLQGQSDKLFF.

This chain uses TRBV18 with TRBJ2-7; D is uncertain. Germline CDR1 is KGHSH and CDR2 is LQKENI. V lost 0 bases and J 3 bases, leaving 6 bases between the germline ends. The CDR3 is 13 amino acids. In DNA, the CDR3 is TGTGCCAGCTCACCACCCCAGAGCTACGAGCAGTACTTC. Translating gives CASSPPQSYEQYF.

This chain connects TRBV7-2 to TRBJ2-7, with 9 bases lining up with TRBD2. V shed 0 bases, J shed 4 bases, and the junction held 7 bases outside the gene matches. CDR3 length equals 16 residues. The germline V gene encodes CDR1 SGHTA and CDR2 FQGNSA. The CDR3 DNA is TGTGCCAGCAGCTTAGCTAAACGCGGGGGGGTGTACGAGCAGTACTTC. Residues: CASSLAKRGGVYEQYF.

This chain connects TRBV7-8 to TRBJ2-7, with D unresolved. V was trimmed by 1 base and J by 4 bases, leaving 8 bases between them. The CDR3 covers 13 residues. The V gene's germline CDR1 is SGHVS and CDR2 FQNEAQ. The CDR3 DNA is TGTGCCAGCAGCTTAGTGGTGGGGTACGAGCAGTACTTC. Translated, it gives CASSLVVGYEQYF. Full variable domain (rest looked up from reference TRBV7-8 and TRBJ2-7): GAGVSQSPRYKVAKRGQDVALRCDPISGHVSLFWYQQALGQGPEFLTYFQNEAQLDKSGLPSDRFFAERPEGSVSTLKIQRTQQEDSAVYLCASSLVVGYEQYFGPGTRLTVT.

This chain links TRBV5-5 with TRBJ2-7; D is possibly TRBD2 (6 bases). V was shortened by 9 bases and J by 1 base, with 11 bases between the two germline ends. Per the germline V gene, CDR1 is SGHKS and CDR2 is YYEKEE (reference sequence). The CDR3 length is 12 residues. The CDR3 loop is CATTSPSYEQYF. The CDR3 DNA reads as TGTGCCACCACTAGCCCTTCCTACGAGCAGTACTTC.

Written as DNA, the CDR3 is TGTGCCAGCAGCAAAAAAGAATTCCGGGCAGGCGTAGAGACCCAGTACTTC. Encoded protein: CASSKKEFRAGVETQYF. The chain is built from TRBV21-1 and TRBJ2-5. TRBV21-1 is noted as a pseudogene. The CDR3 consists of 17 residues.

The V call is TRBV15, the J call TRBJ1-1; D ambiguous. In germline, CDR1 is LNHNV, CDR2 YYDKDF (reference sequence). V lost 1 base to trimming and J lost 4 bases, with 13 bases between them. The CDR3 totals 15 residues. The CDR3 DNA is TGTGCCACCAGCAGAGGGGGTCCCTGGAGCACTGAAGCTTTCTTT. Its translation: CATSRGGPWSTEAFF.

As for this clone: Its ends do not fully match the called genes, so a read error is possible. The genes are TRBV13 and TRBJ1-3; D not certain. In germline, CDR1 is PRHDT, CDR2 FYEKMQ (reference sequence). There are 15 residues in the CDR3. CDR3 coding DNA: TGTACCAGCAGCTTATCAAGGGCTACTGGAAACACCATATATTTT. It encodes CTSSLSRATGNTIYF.

The chain joins TRBV9 to TRBJ2-1, with 14 bases fitting TRBD2. V dropped 4 bases and J dropped 0; count of bases not matched to a gene: 3. There are 17 residues in the CDR3. Germline V gene sequence: CDR1 SGDLS, CDR2 YYNGEE. CDR3 amino acids: CASSLGLAGVSYNEQFF. The CDR3 DNA is TGTGCCAGCAGCTTGGGACTAGCGGGGGTCTCCTACAATGAGCAGTTCTTC.

V gene TRBV2 combines with J gene TRBJ2-5; D gene uncertain. CDR1 is SNHLY and CDR2 is FYNNEI in the germline V gene. Trimming removed 8 bases at V and 5 bases at J, with 6 bases between. The CDR3 runs 10 residues. The DNA of the CDR3 is TGTGCCAGCGCGTTCGAGACCCAGTACTTC. Amino acid sequence: CASAFETQYF.